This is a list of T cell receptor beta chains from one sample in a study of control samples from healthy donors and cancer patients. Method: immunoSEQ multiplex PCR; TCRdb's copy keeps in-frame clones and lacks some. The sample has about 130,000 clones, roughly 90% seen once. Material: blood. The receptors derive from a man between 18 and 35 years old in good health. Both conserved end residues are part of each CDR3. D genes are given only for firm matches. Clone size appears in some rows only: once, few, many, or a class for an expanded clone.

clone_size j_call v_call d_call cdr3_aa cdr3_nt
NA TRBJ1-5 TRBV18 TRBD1 CASSPAGGQPQHF TGTGCCAGCTCACCAGCAGGGGGGCAGCCCCAGCATTTT
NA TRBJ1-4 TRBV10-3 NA CAISESQGTNEKLFF TGTGCCATCAGTGAGTCTCAGGGAACTAATGAAAAACTGTTTTTT
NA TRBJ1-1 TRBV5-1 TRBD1 CASSWDRANTEAFF TGCGCCAGCAGCTGGGACAGGGCGAACACTGAAGCTTTCTTT
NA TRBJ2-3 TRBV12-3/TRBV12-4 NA CASRQDGTDTQYF TGTGCCAGCAGACAAGACGGAACAGATACGCAGTATTTT
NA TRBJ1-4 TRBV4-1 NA CASSPPFRGQKKLFF TGCGCCAGCAGCCCTCCGTTCCGGGGGCAAAAAAAACTGTTTTTT
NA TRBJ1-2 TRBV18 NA CASSPQGDYGYTF TGTGCCAGCTCACCACAGGGTGACTATGGCTACACCTTC
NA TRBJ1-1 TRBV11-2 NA CASSPVGGVTEAFF TGTGCCAGCAGCCCTGTAGGAGGGGTCACTGAAGCTTTCTTT
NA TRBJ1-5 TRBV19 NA CASRLGGGGNQPQHF TGTGCCAGCCGTCTTGGGGGCGGAGGCAATCAGCCCCAGCATTTT
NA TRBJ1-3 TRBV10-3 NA CAISRSGQLNTIYF TGTGCCATCAGCCGCAGTGGACAGTTAAACACCATATATTTT
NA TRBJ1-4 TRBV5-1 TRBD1 CASSLGTGSRGEKLFF TGCGCCAGCAGCTTAGGGACAGGCTCGCGTGGTGAAAAACTGTTTTTT
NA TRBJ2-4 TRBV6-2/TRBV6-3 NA CASSYKRLAKNIQYF TGTGCCAGCAGTTACAAAAGACTAGCCAAAAACATTCAGTACTTC
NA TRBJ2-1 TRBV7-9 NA CASSLGSGNEQFF TGTGCCAGCAGCTTGGGTTCCGGCAATGAGCAGTTCTTC
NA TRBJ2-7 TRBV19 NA CASRRTAPSSYEQYF TGTGCCAGTAGGAGGACAGCGCCGAGCTCCTACGAGCAGTACTTC
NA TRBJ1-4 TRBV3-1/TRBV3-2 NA CASSLNSGVQLFF TGTGCCAGCAGCCTTAACTCCGGGGTGCAACTGTTTTTT
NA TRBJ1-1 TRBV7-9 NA CASSSLGGNTEAFF TGTGCCAGCAGCTCCCTCGGGGGGAACACTGAAGCTTTCTTT
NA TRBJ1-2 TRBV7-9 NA CASSATGYGYTF TGTGCCAGCAGCGCGACAGGTTATGGCTACACCTTC
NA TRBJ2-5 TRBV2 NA CASSEDGRETQYF TGTGCCAGCAGCGAGGACGGAAGGGAGACCCAGTACTTC
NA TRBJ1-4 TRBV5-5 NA CASSFSQEISGKLFF TGTGCCAGCAGCTTTAGCCAAGAAATATCTGGAAAACTGTTTTTT
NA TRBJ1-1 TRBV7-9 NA CASRLAQGDTEAFF TGTGCCAGCAGATTAGCACAGGGCGACACTGAAGCTTTCTTT
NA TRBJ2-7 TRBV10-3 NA CAISEDSYEQYF TGTGCCATCAGTGAGGACAGCTACGAGCAGTACTTC
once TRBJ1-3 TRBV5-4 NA CASSLAGGLPGNTIYF TGTGCCAGCAGCTTGGCCGGGGGGCTCCCTGGAAACACCATATATTTT
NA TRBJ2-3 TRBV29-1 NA CSVVPRGDGTDTQYF TGCAGCGTTGTGCCCCGCGGGGACGGCACAGATACGCAGTATTTT
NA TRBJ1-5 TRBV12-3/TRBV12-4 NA CASSSDSNQPQHF TGTGCCAGCAGTTCGGATAGCAATCAGCCCCAGCATTTT
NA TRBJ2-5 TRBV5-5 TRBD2 CASIQTSGGPQETQYF TGTGCCAGCATCCAGACTAGCGGGGGGCCTCAAGAGACCCAGTACTTC
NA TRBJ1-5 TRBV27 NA CASSFRGSPKASNQPQHF TGTGCCAGCAGTTTTAGGGGCAGCCCTAAGGCGAGCAATCAGCCCCAGCATTTT
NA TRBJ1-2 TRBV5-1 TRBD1 CARRAGTGGYGYTF TGCGCCCGCCGGGCCGGGACAGGGGGGTATGGCTACACCTTT
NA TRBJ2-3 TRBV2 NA CASRSGTQYF TGTGCCAGCAGATCGGGTACGCAGTATTTT
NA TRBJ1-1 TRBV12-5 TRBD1 CASGWIPGTVNTEAFF TGTGCTAGTGGTTGGATTCCCGGGACAGTGAACACTGAAGCTTTCTTT
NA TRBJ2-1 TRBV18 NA CASSPTDYNEQFF TGTGCCAGCTCACCCACAGACTACAATGAGCAGTTCTTC
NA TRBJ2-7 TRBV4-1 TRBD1 CASSLDRDRLYYEQYF TGCGCCAGCAGCCTAGACCGGGACAGGCTATACTACGAGCAGTACTTC
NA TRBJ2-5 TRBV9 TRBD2 CASSVTSGEETQYF TGTGCCAGCAGCGTGACTAGCGGGGAAGAGACCCAGTACTTC
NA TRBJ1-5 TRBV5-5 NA CASSLIGLSNQPQHF TGTGCCAGCAGCTTAATAGGGCTGAGCAATCAGCCCCAGCATTTT
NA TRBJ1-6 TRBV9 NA CASSVREGGRGFPEESPLHF TGTGCCAGCAGCGTCAGGGAAGGGGGACGGGGATTCCCTGAGGAGTCACCCCTCCACTTT
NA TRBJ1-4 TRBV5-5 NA CASSSRGATNEKLFF TGTGCCAGCAGCTCCCGGGGAGCTACTAATGAAAAACTGTTTTTT
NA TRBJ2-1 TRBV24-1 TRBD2 CATSDSSGGIYNEQFF TGTGCCACCAGTGACTCTAGCGGGGGGATCTACAATGAGCAGTTCTTC
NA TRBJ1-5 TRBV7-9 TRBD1 CASSTGQLNQPQHF TGTGCCAGCAGCACGGGACAGCTCAATCAGCCCCAGCATTTT
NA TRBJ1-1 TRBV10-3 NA CAISESYRPMNTEAFF TGTGCCATCAGTGAGTCGTACCGCCCCATGAACACTGAAGCTTTCTTT
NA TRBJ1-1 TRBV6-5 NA CASSYSEDTEAFF TGTGCCAGCAGTTACTCCGAGGACACTGAAGCTTTCTTT
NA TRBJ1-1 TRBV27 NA CASSFRGTNTEAFF TGTGCCAGCAGTTTCCGAGGGACGAACACTGAAGCTTTCTTT
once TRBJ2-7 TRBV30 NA CAWSPTGPGQYF TGTGCCTGGAGTCCCACGGGCCCCGGGCAGTACTTC
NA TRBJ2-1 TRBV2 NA CASSEDLQGDEQFF TGTGCCAGCAGTGAAGACCTACAGGGAGATGAGCAGTTCTTC
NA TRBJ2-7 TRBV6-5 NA CASTLTVSYEQYF TGTGCCAGCACCCTAACGGTCTCCTACGAGCAGTACTTC
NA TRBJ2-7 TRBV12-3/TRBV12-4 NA CASSFAGNEQYF TGTGCCAGCAGTTTTGCGGGGAACGAGCAGTACTTC
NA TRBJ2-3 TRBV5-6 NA CASSLKVLTDTQYF TGTGCCAGCAGCTTGAAAGTCCTCACAGATACGCAGTATTTT
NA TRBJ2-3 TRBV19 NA CAGSPRVGDTQYF TGTGCCGGCTCCCCGAGGGTTGGAGATACGCAGTATTTT
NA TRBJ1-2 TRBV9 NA CASSKVPENYGYTF TGTGCCAGCAGTAAAGTCCCCGAAAACTATGGCTACACCTTC
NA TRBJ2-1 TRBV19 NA CASSIVRDNEQFF TGTGCCAGTAGTATAGTTCGGGACAATGAGCAGTTCTTC
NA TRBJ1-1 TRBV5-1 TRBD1 CASSLEGQGVRAFF TGCGCCAGCAGCTTGGAGGGACAGGGGGTTCGCGCTTTCTTT
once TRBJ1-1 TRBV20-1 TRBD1 CSASGQGYNTEAFF TGCAGTGCTAGTGGACAGGGGTATAACACTGAAGCTTTCTTT
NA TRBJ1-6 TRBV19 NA CASSKGTSNNSPLHF TGTGCCAGTAGTAAGGGGACATCGAATAATTCACCCCTCCACTTT
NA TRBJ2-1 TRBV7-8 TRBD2 CASSLVAGGSSYNEQFF TGTGCCAGCAGCTTAGTAGCGGGGGGTAGCTCCTACAATGAGCAGTTCTTC
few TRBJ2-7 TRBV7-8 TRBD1 CASSGEGGQGAVYEQYF TGTGCCAGCAGCGGAGAAGGGGGACAGGGGGCGGTTTACGAGCAGTACTTC
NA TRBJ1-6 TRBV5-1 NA CASSSGVPYNSPLHF TGCGCCAGCAGCTCTGGGGTCCCCTATAATTCACCCCTCCACTTT
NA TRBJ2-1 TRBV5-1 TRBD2 CASSLAASGDYNEQFF TGCGCCAGCAGCTTGGCGGCTAGCGGGGACTACAATGAGCAGTTCTTC
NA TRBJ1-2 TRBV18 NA CASSPGTSPRYGYTF TGTGCCAGCTCACCCGGGACATCTCCTAGGTATGGCTACACCTTC
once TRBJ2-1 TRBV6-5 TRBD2 CAGRTSGYNEQFF TGTGCCGGGCGGACTAGCGGTTACAATGAGCAGTTCTTC
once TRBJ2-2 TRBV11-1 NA CASSLDLNTGELFF TGTGCCAGCAGCTTGGACTTAAACACCGGGGAGCTGTTTTTT